This T cell receptor (beta chain) was found in a study of OX40 agonist ivuxolimab in advanced cancers. For the study at large: The group had a mean age of about 64 years, ranged from about 20 to 80, and was 80% to 85% male.

The germline V and J ends were trimmed by 3 bases and 0 bases, with 8 bases remaining between them. The CDR3 has 15 residues. CDR1 and CDR2 (germline): MNHNS, SASEGT. Measured with immunoSEQ multiplex PCR; TCRdb has only the in-frame clones, and not every one. The table lists about 69,000 clones, around 91% of them singletons. Source: CD4+ or CD8+ T cells sorted from blood, taken in a trial of the OX40 agonist ivuxolimab. This chain uses TRBV6-1 with TRBJ2-2; D gene unclear. The receptor was isolated from an adult with an advanced solid tumor such as melanoma, head and neck, liver or kidney cancer. In DNA, the CDR3 is TGTGCCAGCAGTGAGGGTTGGACGAACACCGGGGAGCTGTTTTTT. It is translated as CASSEGWTNTGELFF.